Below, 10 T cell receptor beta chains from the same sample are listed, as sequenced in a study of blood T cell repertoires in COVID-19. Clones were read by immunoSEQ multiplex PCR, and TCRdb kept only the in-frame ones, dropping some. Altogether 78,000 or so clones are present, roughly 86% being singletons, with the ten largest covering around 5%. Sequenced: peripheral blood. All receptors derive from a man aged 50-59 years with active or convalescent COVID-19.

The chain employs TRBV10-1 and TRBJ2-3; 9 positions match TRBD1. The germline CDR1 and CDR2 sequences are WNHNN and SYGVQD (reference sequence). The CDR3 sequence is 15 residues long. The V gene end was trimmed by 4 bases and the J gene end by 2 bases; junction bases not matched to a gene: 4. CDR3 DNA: TGCGCCAGCAGTGGGGGGACAGGGACCACAGATACGCAGTATTTT. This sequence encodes CASSGGTGTTDTQYF.

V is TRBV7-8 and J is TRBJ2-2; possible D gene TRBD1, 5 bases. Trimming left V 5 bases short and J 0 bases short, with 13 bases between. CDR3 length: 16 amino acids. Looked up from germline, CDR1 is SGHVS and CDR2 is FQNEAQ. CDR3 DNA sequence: TGTGCCAGCAGCCCACAGGCTGGGGCGAACACCGGGGAGCTGTTTTTT. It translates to CASSPQAGANTGELFF.

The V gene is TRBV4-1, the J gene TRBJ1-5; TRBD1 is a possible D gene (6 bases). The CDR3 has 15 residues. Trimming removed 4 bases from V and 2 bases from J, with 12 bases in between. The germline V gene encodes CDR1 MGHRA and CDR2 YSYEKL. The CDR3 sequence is CASSRWGGGNQPQHF. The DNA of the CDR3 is TGCGCCAGCAGCCGATGGGGGGGCGGCAATCAGCCCCAGCATTTT.

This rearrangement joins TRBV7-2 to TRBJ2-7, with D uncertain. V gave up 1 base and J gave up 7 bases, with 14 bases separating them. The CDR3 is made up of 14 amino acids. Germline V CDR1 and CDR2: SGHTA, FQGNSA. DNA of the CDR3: TGTGCCAGCAGCTTAGGAACTGGGCCCAGGGAGCAGTACTTC. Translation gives CASSLGTGPREQYF.

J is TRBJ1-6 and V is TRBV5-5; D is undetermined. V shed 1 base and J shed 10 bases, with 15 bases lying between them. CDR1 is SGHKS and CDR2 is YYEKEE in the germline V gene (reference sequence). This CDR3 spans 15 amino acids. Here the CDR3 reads CASSLFEETNSPLHF. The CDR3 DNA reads TGTGCCAGCAGCTTGTTTGAGGAAACGAACTCACCCCTCCACTTT. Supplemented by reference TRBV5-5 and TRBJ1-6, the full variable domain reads DAGVTQSPTHLIKTRGQQVTLRCSPISGHKSVSWYQQVLGQGPQFIFQYYEKEERGRGNFPDRFSARQFPNYSSELNVNALLLGDSALYLCASSLFEETNSPLHFGNGTRLTVT.

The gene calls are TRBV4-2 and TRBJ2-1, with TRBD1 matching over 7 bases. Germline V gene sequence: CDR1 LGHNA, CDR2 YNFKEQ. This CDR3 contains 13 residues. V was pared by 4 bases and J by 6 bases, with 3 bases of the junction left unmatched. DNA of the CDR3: TGTGCCAGCAGCCCGGGACAGCTCAATGAGCAGTTCTTC. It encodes CASSPGQLNEQFF.

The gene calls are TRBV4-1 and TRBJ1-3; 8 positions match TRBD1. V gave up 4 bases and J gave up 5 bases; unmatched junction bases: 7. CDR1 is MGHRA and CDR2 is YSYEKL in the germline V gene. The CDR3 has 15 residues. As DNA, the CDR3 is TGCGCCAGCAGCCTCCCGCAGGGGGCAAGAAACACCATATATTTT. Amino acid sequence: CASSLPQGARNTIYF.

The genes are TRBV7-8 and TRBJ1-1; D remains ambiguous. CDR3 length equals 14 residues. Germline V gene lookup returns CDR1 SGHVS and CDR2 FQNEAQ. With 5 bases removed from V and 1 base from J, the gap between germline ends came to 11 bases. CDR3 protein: CASSQVQKNTEAFF. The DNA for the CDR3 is TGTGCCAGCAGCCAGGTACAGAAGAACACTGAAGCTTTCTTT.

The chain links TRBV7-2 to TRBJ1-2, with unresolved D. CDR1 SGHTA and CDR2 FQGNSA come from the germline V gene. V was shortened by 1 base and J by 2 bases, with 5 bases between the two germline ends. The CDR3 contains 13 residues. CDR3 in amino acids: CASSLDENYGYTF. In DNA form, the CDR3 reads TGTGCCAGCAGCTTAGACGAGAACTATGGCTACACCTTC.

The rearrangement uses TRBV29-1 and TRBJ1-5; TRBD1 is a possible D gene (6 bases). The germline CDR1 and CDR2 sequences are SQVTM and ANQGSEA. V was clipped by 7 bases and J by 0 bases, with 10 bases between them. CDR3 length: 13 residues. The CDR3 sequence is CSATTGSNQPQHF. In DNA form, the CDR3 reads TGCAGCGCAACGACAGGTAGCAATCAGCCCCAGCATTTT.